The T cell receptor (beta chain) under discussion was sequenced for a study of CD8 T cells in ankylosing spondylitis. Findings and limits, study-wide: Typical of ankylosing spondylitis blood, it appeared, was a TCR beta motif of several highly homologous variants.

This clonotype was detected ten times or more. Its antigen is as yet unknown. Quantitative 5'-RACE with molecular barcodes generated TCR beta libraries. Each CDR3 protein gets one entry after TCRdb re-called the 5' RACE reads with MiXCR. The sample has roughly 350,000 distinct CDR3 sequences; roughly 8% are singletons. Germline CDR1 is SGHTA and CDR2 is FQGNSA. With 0 bases removed from V and 5 bases from J, the gap between germline ends came to 10 bases. CDR3 length: 14 amino acids. The receptor comes from a male donor with ankylosing spondylitis. The sample was blood, either unsorted or a sorted T cell fraction (not recorded which). V and J are TRBV7-2 and TRBJ1-2; unclear D gene. For the CDR3, the DNA is TGTGCCAGCAGCTTAGCGGGAGGTTTATATGGCTACACCTTC. The encoded protein is CASSLAGGLYGYTF.